The TCR beta chain described here comes from a study of T cell responses to AZD1222 COVID-19 vaccine (dated by TCRdb to the early 2020s). The study in broad terms: AZD1222 recipients whose second dose came at about 4 weeks and those whose second dose came at about 12 weeks were combined into one group, since spike-specific TCR depth and breadth did not differ between the two schedules. TCR sequencing covered roughly 230 trial participants: 207 given two doses of AZD1222 and 26 given two doses of MenACWY control vaccine. Trial participants were enrolled by age into 18-55, 56-69 and 70-plus year subgroups, with roughly 160, 29 and 62 TCR-sequenced participants respectively.

The CDR3 regions of human TCRbeta chains were subjected to immunosequencing. The authors' analysis ran thus. TCRs in the repertoires were compared against a reference library of SARS-CoV-2-specific TCRs that had been generated with the MIRA antigen-specificity platform. Breadth meant the fraction of unique TCRs that were SARS-CoV-2-associated, whereas depth meant the fraction of total T cells that were SARS-CoV-2-associated. Using the MIRA data, every spike-specific TCR was mapped to the spike region that the TCR reacted to and assigned to either a CD4 or a CD8 class. Log10-transformed breadth and depth values were compared by one-way ANOVA with Sidak's multiple comparisons tests. As stored in TCRdb, this immuneACCESS dataset retains in-frame rearrangements with V and J assigned. A fraction of the clones does not appear; measured against another copy, unresolved V genes explain less than half of the discrepancy, and the remainder lacks a known reason. V and J calls and clone size come straight from that table; D and trimming were deduced from the DNA. The sample table records 150,000 to 200,000 clones; 75% to 90% of these occur just once. In total, the top ten clones hold under 8% of the sample.

The trim is 0 bases for V and 4 bases for J, with a gap of 10 bases between the germline ends. The CDR1 and CDR2 encoded by the germline V gene are SGHRS and YFSETQ. From the cysteine up to the phenylalanine, the CDR3 has a length of 14 residues. The kept DNA is CDR3 alone, 42 bases in frame from the first base. The research as a whole found: The 56-69-year group was small, and its depth increase did not reach significance, likely because of low power. Conclusions about previously exposed vaccinees are limited because only a handful of AZD1222 recipients were SARS-CoV-2 seropositive at baseline. The vaccine-associated CD4 TCRs covered the entire spike protein, and the dominant responses fell in regions 160-218 and 743-854. Because no day 14 peak-response samples were available, the repertoires could be characterized only after the peak T cell response. Reportedly, close to half of the unique spike-specific TCRs recognized epitopes lying outside the regions that are mutated in the B.1.351 and B.1.1.7 variants. After two AZD1222 doses, both the breadth and the depth of spike-specific TCRs were significantly higher than at day 0 and than in MenACWY recipients. Participants were mostly white British and included more females than males, and it was suggested by the authors that clonal diversity may have been underestimated.

Explained via the paper, the time point label denotes: baseline before first vaccination. Vaccinee samples came from UK trials COV001 and COV002, including a single-blind randomized controlled phase 2/3 trial of AZD1222 (ChAdOx1 nCoV-19) in healthy adults. Trial participant PBMC samples were collected at day 0 and day 28 after the second dose for TCRbeta chain sequencing. Concerning this clone itself: Its target antigen remains unknown. No base qualities exist here, and no much larger clone lies one base off it.

The specimen was peripheral blood, collected on day 0 of AZD1222 vaccination. The sequence derives from an adult in good health. The chain employs TRBV5-1 and TRBJ1-2, with TRBD1 perhaps the D gene, on 5 matching bases. The base sequence is TGCGCCAGCAGCTTGGAGGGGTCGAGCTATGGCTACACCTTC. The resulting protein is CASSLEGSSYGYTF.